This T cell receptor (beta chain) was identified in a study of cytomegalovirus exposure and HLA in healthy donors. Study in general: Unique TCRs from HLA-typed donors, approximately 80 million of them, were held in an early data release. Study-level results: Solely CMV serostatus was available to characterize immune exposure. The study found most TCR sequences rare, yet found some public TCRs in many donors.

The PCR made use of 60 Vbeta and 13 Jbeta primers. Authors' analysis steps: In a later analysis, the count reached some 73 million unique TCR beta chains, with 10 million to 14 million shared. Assay: immunoSEQ multiplex PCR; the TCRdb copy retains only in-frame clones and omits some. V and J calls and clone size are given by that table; D and trimming were obtained from the DNA. The sample carries roughly 140,000 clones, 68% recorded once. To note about this clone: What it binds is not known.

With V trimmed by 5 bases and J by 0 bases, 8 bases remained unmatched. The CDR3 spans 16 residues. From germline, CDR1 is LNHDA and CDR2 SQIVND (reference sequence). Sequenced sample: PBMCs. The chain recombines TRBV19 with TRBJ2-3; 7 positions match TRBD2. This TCR was recovered from a man aged 55 to 70 in good health and CMV-seronegative. CDR3 nucleotide sequence: TGTGCCAGTAGTTCCCGACTAGCCACTAGCACAGATACGCAGTATTTT. Translation: CASSSRLATSTDTQYF.